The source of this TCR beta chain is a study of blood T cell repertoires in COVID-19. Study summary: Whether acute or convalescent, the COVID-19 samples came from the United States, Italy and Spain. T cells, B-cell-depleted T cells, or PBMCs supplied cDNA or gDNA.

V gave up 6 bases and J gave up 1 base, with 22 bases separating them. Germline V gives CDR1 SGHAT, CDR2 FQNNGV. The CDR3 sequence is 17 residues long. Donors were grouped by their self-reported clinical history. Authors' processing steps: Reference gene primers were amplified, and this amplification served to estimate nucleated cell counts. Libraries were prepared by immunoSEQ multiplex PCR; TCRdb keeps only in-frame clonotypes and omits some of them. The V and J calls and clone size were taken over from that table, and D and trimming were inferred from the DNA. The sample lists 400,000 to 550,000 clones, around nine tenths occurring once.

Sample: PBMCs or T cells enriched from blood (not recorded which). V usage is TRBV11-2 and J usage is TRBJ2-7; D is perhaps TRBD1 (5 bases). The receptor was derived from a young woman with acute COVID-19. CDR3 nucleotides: TGTGCCAGCAGATCGGCGGACATTTACCGACTTTCCTACGAGCAGTACTTC. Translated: CASRSADIYRLSYEQYF.